These 23 T cell receptor beta chains share one sample of origin, sequenced in a study of identical twins. TCRdb re-called the 5' RACE reads through MiXCR, storing one row per CDR3 protein. The table records about 570,000 distinct CDR3 sequences, approximately 10% of them present only once. The same data also contributed to another study, on yellow fever vaccine responses in identical twins.

Specimen: PBMCs. All receptors derive from a woman aged 18-30 years in good health.

The V call is TRBV5-1, the J call TRBJ2-1, with TRBD2 matching 10 bases. Losses at the gene ends were 4 bases for V and 4 bases for J; bases not matched to a gene: 8. The CDR3 has 16 amino acids. Germline CDR1 reads SGHRS; CDR2 reads YFSETQ. DNA for the CDR3: TGCGCCAGCAGCCTGCTAGCGGGGGCGGGATACAATGAGCAGTTCTTC. Protein: CASSLLAGAGYNEQFF. The full variable domain, rest sourced from reference TRBV5-1 and TRBJ2-1, is KAGVTQTPRYLIKTRGQQVTLSCSPISGHRSVSWYQQTPGQGLQFLFEYFSETQRNKGNFPGRFSGRQFSNSRSEMNVSTLELGDSALYLCASSLLAGAGYNEQFFGPGTRLTVL.

The chain couples TRBV7-8 to TRBJ1-1; 10 nucleotides align to TRBD1. V dropped 5 bases and J dropped 1; count of bases not matched to a gene: 7. The CDR3 has 16 amino acids. CDR1 and CDR2 from the germline V gene are SGHVS and FQNEAQ. CDR3 bases: TGTGCCAGCAGCCTCAACCGGGACAGGGGGAACACTGAAGCTTTCTTT. It yields the protein CASSLNRDRGNTEAFF.

Many counts were recorded for this clonotype. The rearrangement joins TRBV6-4 to TRBJ1-4; TRBD1 matches at 7 bases. Germline V gene data show CDR1 as MRHNA and CDR2 as SNTAGT. V trimming: 6 bases; J trimming: 7 bases; junction bases outside the gene matches: 8. The CDR3 loop spans 14 amino acids. CDR3 in amino acids: CASSDRASREKLFF. The DNA of the CDR3 is TGTGCCAGCAGCGACAGGGCGTCGCGTGAAAAACTGTTTTTT.

The J gene is TRBJ2-7, the V gene TRBV20-1; 8 bases are a match to TRBD1. The CDR3 runs 13 residues. The V segment lost 6 bases and the J segment 2 bases; nucleotides outside the gene matches: 6. The V gene's germline CDR1 is DFQATT and CDR2 SNEGSKA (reference sequence). DNA for the CDR3: TGCAGTGCCAAGACAGGGGATACCTACGAGCAGTACTTC. It encodes CSAKTGDTYEQYF.

There are many counts of this clonotype. This chain joins TRBV9 and TRBJ2-2, with TRBD2 identical over 11 bases. After removal of 0 bases from V and 0 bases from J, the junction contained 1 base not matched to a gene. Germline loops: CDR1 SGDLS, CDR2 YYNGEE. The CDR3 runs 17 residues. The CDR3 reads CASSVASGGTNTGELFF. CDR3 nucleotides: TGTGCCAGCAGCGTAGCTAGCGGGGGGACGAACACCGGGGAGCTGTTTTTT.

This clonotype appeared a few times. Written as DNA, the CDR3 is TGTGCCAGCAGCTTAAATGGACAGAGACAAGAGACCCAGTACTTC. It is translated as CASSLNGQRQETQYF. V is TRBV7-3 and J is TRBJ2-5; a possible D gene is TRBD1 (6 bases). CDR1 and CDR2 (germline): SGHTA, FQGTGA. Trimming took off 1 base at V and 2 bases at J, with 11 bases between the two ends. This CDR3 has 15 amino acids.

V gene TRBV15 combines with J gene TRBJ2-7; either TRBD1 or TRBD2 may fit D (5 bases each). V was trimmed by 3 bases and J by 3 bases, leaving 18 bases between them. This CDR3 is built from 16 residues. Germline lookup yields CDR1 LNHNV and CDR2 YYDKDF (reference sequence). The CDR3, as DNA: TGTGCCACCAGCAGGCTAAAATCCGGGACCCGCTACGAGCAGTACTTC. Its protein product is CATSRLKSGTRYEQYF. Together with reference TRBV15 and TRBJ2-7, the CDR3 gives the full variable domain: DAMVIQNPRYQVTQFGKPVTLSCSQTLNHNVMYWYQQKSSQAPKLLFHYYDKDFNNEADTPDNFQSRRPNTSFCFLDIRSPGLGDTAMYLCATSRLKSGTRYEQYFGPGTRLTVT.

This clonotype has a handful of counts. This chain joins TRBV6-5 and TRBJ1-6; the match to TRBD1 covers 9 bases. Germline assignment: CDR1 MNHEY and CDR2 SVGAGI. The CDR3 has 14 amino acids. V gave up 4 bases and J gave up 10 bases; unmatched junction bases: 5. CDR3 DNA sequence: TGTGCCAGCAGTTGGGACAGGGATTGGTCACCCCTCCACTTT. It encodes CASSWDRDWSPLHF.

In its sample, this clonotype was seen a few times. The J gene is TRBJ2-1, the V gene TRBV11-2; maybe TRBD2 (5 bases). Germline lookup yields CDR1 SGHAT and CDR2 FQNNGV. Deletions cut 0 bases from V and 0 bases from J, with 9 bases between. The CDR3 contains 16 residues. CDR3 loop: CASSLDEGSSYNEQFF. The CDR3 bases are TGTGCCAGCAGCTTAGACGAGGGTAGCTCCTACAATGAGCAGTTCTTC.

In this sample, this clonotype turned up many times. The genes are TRBV7-3 and TRBJ2-1, with 7 bases matching TRBD1. The germline V gene encodes CDR1 SGHTA and CDR2 FQGTGA. J gave up 11 bases and V 5 bases, and 6 bases lay outside the gene matches. The CDR3 runs 12 residues. CDR3 nucleotides: TGTGCCAGCAGCGATACAGGGGCGAAGCAGTTCTTC. Protein sequence: CASSDTGAKQFF.

The gene calls are TRBV29-1 and TRBJ2-7; no firm D call. From germline, CDR1 is SQVTM and CDR2 ANQGSEA. The CDR3 sequence is 13 residues long. Trimming shortened V by 7 bases and J by 2 bases, and 15 bases separated the two germline ends. The CDR3 loop is CSATERGAYEQYF. CDR3 nucleotide sequence: TGCAGCGCGACCGAGCGCGGAGCCTACGAGCAGTACTTC.

A few counts support this clonotype. This chain connects TRBV6-2 or TRBV6-3 to TRBJ1-1; 9 positions agree with TRBD1. The CDR3 runs 15 residues. Germline V gives CDR1 MNHEY, CDR2 SVGEGT. V lost 2 bases to trimming and J lost 5 bases; unmatched junction nucleotides: 6. The CDR3 nucleotides read TGTGCCAGCAGTTACCCACAGGGGGCAAGGACTGAAGCTTTCTTT. Residues: CASSYPQGARTEAFF.

In its sample, this clonotype was seen many times. This chain links TRBV25-1 with TRBJ2-7, with 8 bases identical to TRBD1. V lost 3 bases, J lost 2 bases, and 6 bases stayed unmatched. Germline lookup yields CDR1 MGHDK and CDR2 SYGVNS. This CDR3 comprises 15 residues. CDR3 sequence: CASSDPRTGPYEQYF. DNA for the CDR3: TGTGCCAGCAGTGATCCCCGGACAGGGCCCTACGAGCAGTACTTC.

The table lists this clonotype with a few counts. This chain connects TRBV4-2 to TRBJ2-5; 7 nucleotides match TRBD2. The CDR3 loop spans 14 amino acids. V was clipped by 4 bases and J by 5 bases; unmatched bases: 7. Germline V CDR1 and CDR2: LGHNA, YNFKEQ. CDR3 in DNA: TGTGCCAGCAGCCCGGCTGCGGGAGTTGAGACCCAGTACTTC. Protein: CASSPAAGVETQYF.

This clonotype was found many times. The rearrangement links TRBV4-3 to TRBJ2-5, with D possibly TRBD2 on 6 matching bases. Looked up from germline, CDR1 is LGHNA and CDR2 is YSLEER. V lost 3 bases and J 7 bases, leaving 12 bases between the germline ends. This CDR3 region has 13 residues. CDR3 sequence reads: CASSQGLGGTQYF. CDR3 DNA sequence: TGCGCCAGCAGCCAGGGACTTGGAGGGACCCAGTACTTC.

This clonotype was detected only a few times. The chain carries TRBV19 and TRBJ2-1, with D uncertain. The CDR3 is 13 residues long. Germline V CDR1 and CDR2: LNHDA, SQIVND (reference sequence). V dropped 4 bases and J dropped 0 bases, with 4 bases sitting between them. The DNA for the CDR3 is TGTGCCAGTAGTAAGGGCTCCTACAATGAGCAGTTCTTC. The encoded protein is CASSKGSYNEQFF.

This clonotype was found a few times. The V and J genes are TRBV4-1 and TRBJ2-2; D is unclear. V dropped 0 bases and J dropped 1 base, with 9 bases sitting between them. This CDR3 is 16 amino acids long. Germline values: CDR1 MGHRA, CDR2 YSYEKL. CDR3 sequence reads: CASSQDVERNTGELFF. The CDR3 DNA reads TGCGCCAGCAGCCAAGATGTAGAGCGGAACACCGGGGAGCTGTTTTTT.

This clonotype has a count of ten or more. V gene TRBV28 combines with J gene TRBJ2-7, with D hard to call. In germline, CDR1 is MDHEN, CDR2 SYDVKM. This CDR3 comprises 12 residues. Deletions cut 8 bases from V and 6 bases from J, with 14 bases between. The CDR3 protein is CASLTTRSEQYF. CDR3 nucleotides: TGTGCCAGCCTTACCACCCGCTCCGAGCAGTACTTC.

V gene TRBV5-1 combines with J gene TRBJ1-2; 7 bases match TRBD1. V was pared by 0 bases and J by 2 bases, with 7 bases of the junction left unmatched. From germline, CDR1 is SGHRS and CDR2 YFSETQ. The CDR3 is 16 residues long. The CDR3: CASSLGQGGTNYGYTF. DNA of the CDR3: TGCGCCAGCAGCTTGGGACAGGGAGGAACCAACTATGGCTACACCTTC.

This clonotype occurred a few times. The chain couples TRBV11-2 to TRBJ2-7; D unresolved. The germline V gene has CDR1 SGHAT and CDR2 FQNNGV. V gave up 5 bases and J gave up 4 bases, with 15 bases separating them. The CDR3 sequence is 14 residues long. Written as DNA, the CDR3 is TGTGCCAGCAGCAAGGGAACAGTCTTTTACGAGCAGTACTTC. Amino acid sequence: CASSKGTVFYEQYF.

The rearrangement uses TRBV6-1 and TRBJ1-5; D gene unclear. Germline CDR1 is MNHNS and CDR2 is SASEGT. CDR3 length: 15 residues. Deletions cut 1 base from V and 2 bases from J, with 9 bases between. CDR3 protein: CASSEEVGGNQPQHF. In nucleotides, the CDR3 is TGTGCCAGCAGTGAAGAAGTAGGTGGCAATCAGCCCCAGCATTTT.

This clonotype was counted at least ten times. This chain connects TRBV5-1 to TRBJ2-1, with D perhaps TRBD2 (6 bases). Trimming shortened V by 4 bases and J by 7 bases, and 18 bases separated the two germline ends. CDR1 is SGHRS, CDR2 YFSETQ, per germline. The CDR3 runs to 15 residues. CDR3 loop: CASSQYSGAVNEQFF. The CDR3 coding sequence is TGCGCCAGCAGCCAGTATAGCGGCGCGGTAAATGAGCAGTTCTTC.

This clonotype was picked up a small number of times. This CDR3 is CASSADRDFYEQYF. DNA of the CDR3: TGCGCCAGCAGCGCCGACAGGGACTTTTACGAGCAGTACTTC. The V and J genes are TRBV4-1 and TRBJ2-7; perhaps TRBD1 as D (7 bases). The germline V gene has CDR1 MGHRA and CDR2 YSYEKL. The CDR3 covers 14 residues. With 5 bases removed from V and 4 bases from J, the gap between germline ends came to 15 bases.